This TCR beta chain is from a study of blood T cell repertoires in COVID-19 (dated by TCRdb to the early 2020s). About the investigation overall: Samples from collaborators originated in the United States, Italy and Spain and spanned both the acute and convalescent phases of COVID-19. The material from the prospective study consisted of cDNA or gDNA derived from T cells, B-cell-depleted T cells, or PBMCs. Subjects who had been exposed to COVID-19, were actively infected with it, or had recovered from it provided the deeply sampled blood TCRbeta repertoires that made up the dataset. The repertoires were released in a freely available public database intended as a resource for research on the immune response to SARS-CoV-2. Samples were obtained from the ongoing ImmuneRACE study (first 160 participants) and from approximately 1,200 subjects provided by 6 global collaborators. A de-identified subject ID, COVID-19 status, age in years and sex were almost always included in the sample metadata. HLA class I and class II types, where available, came from metadata supplied by the sample provider rather than from assay-based typing. Beyond this particular receptor, the publication reports: The amount of clinical and demographic metadata varied by source and participant and was provided uncurated.

Concerning this clone: Its antigen specificity is not known. No clone much larger than this one lies a single base away; base qualities are absent.

The CDR3 has 12 amino acids, counting the end cysteine and phenylalanine. The read is trimmed to its CDR3 DNA, 36 bases read in frame from base 1. CDR1 and CDR2 are drawn from the germline V gene (reference sequence): MNHEY, SMNVEV. At the junction V is shortened by 3 bases and J by 3 bases, with 4 bases in between. TCRbeta CDR3 regions were amplified from genomic DNA by means of the immunoSEQ Assay, a bias-controlled multiplex PCR. In the source study's methods: The number of nucleated cells in each sample was estimated from the amplification of reference gene primers within the assay. To quantify the absolute abundance of each unique TCRbeta CDR3 rearrangement, sequence reads were collapsed and filtered. Productive Simpson clonality was computed per sample as the square root of Simpson's diversity index over productive rearrangements. TCRdb limited this immuneACCESS table to in-frame rearrangements with V and J called. A share of clones is missing; checked studies link under half to unresolved V genes, and the rest is unexplained. The DNA gave D and trimming, while V, J and clone size come from that table. In all, the sample holds some 73,000 clones, and approximately 92% of those were seen once. 6.9% of the sample belongs to the ten largest clones.

The collaborating institutions used their own protocols to collect whole blood in K2EDTA tubes. For TCRbeta analysis, collaborators shipped samples as frozen whole blood, isolated PBMCs, or DNA extracted from either of those sample types. The receptor was derived from a human donor in a cohort sampled during active COVID-19. The V and J genes are TRBV27 and TRBJ2-3; the D gene is not confidently resolved. Specimen: peripheral blood. The DNA sequence is as follows: TGTGCCAGCAGTTTGTCGACAGATACGCAGTATTTT. This sequence encodes CASSLSTDTQYF.